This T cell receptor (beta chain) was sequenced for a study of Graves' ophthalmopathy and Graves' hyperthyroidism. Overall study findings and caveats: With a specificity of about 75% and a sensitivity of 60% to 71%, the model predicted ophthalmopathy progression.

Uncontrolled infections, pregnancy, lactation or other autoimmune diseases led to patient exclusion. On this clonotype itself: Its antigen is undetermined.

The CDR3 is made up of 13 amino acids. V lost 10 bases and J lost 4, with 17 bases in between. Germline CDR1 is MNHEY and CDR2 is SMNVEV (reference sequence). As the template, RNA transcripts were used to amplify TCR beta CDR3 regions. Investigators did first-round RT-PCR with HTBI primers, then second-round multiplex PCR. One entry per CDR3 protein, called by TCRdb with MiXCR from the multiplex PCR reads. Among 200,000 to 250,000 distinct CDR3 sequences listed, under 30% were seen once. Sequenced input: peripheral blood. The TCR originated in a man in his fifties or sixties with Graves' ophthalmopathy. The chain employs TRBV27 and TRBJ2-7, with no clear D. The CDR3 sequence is CATLDRGVYEQYF. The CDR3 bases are TGTGCCACCCTGGACCGCGGAGTATACGAGCAGTACTTC.